A few counts support the clone carrying this TCR beta chain. Separate alpha and beta amplification began at the second PCR step. The data stem from a study of naive and memory T cell subsets. CDR1 is LGHDT and CDR2 is YNNKEL in the germline V gene (reference sequence). With V trimmed by 1 base and J by 10 bases, 5 bases remained unmatched. The CDR3 covers 13 residues. Both TRBC1 and TRBC2 were covered by a beta constant-region primer of two equimolar oligonucleotides. Each CDR3 protein is one row after TCRdb ran MiXCR on the UMI-ligation and nested PCR reads. The table lists more than 35,000 distinct CDR3 sequences, about an eighth of them singletons.

The sequence was collected from a human donor in good health. Input material: effector memory CD4+ T cells from blood. The subset was: effector memory, CD45RA- CD27-. This chain joins TRBV3-1 and TRBJ1-1; 8 positions match TRBD1. Here the CDR3 DNA reads TGTGCCAGCAGCCAAGGGACAGGGAGTTTAGCTTTCTTT. It specifies CASSQGTGSLAFF.